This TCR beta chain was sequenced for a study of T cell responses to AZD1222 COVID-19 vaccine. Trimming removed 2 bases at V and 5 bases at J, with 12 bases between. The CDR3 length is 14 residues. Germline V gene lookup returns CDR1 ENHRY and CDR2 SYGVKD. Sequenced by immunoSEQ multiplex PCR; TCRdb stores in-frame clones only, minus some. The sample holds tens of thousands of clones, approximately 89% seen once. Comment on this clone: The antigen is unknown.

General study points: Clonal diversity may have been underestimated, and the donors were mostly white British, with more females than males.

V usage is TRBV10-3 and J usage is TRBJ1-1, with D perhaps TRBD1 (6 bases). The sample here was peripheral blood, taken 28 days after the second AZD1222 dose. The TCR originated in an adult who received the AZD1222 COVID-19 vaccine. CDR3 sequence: CAISEDRRGTEAFF. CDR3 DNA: TGTGCCATCAGTGAGGACAGAAGGGGGACTGAAGCTTTCTTT.